This passage covers 14 T cell receptor beta chains from one sample sequenced in a study of spatial heterogeneity in lung cancer. Indicated time point: blood at routine non-recurrence follow-up after resection. Each CDR3 protein is one row after TCRdb ran MiXCR on the 5' RACE reads. The table lists 85,000 to 100,000 distinct CDR3 sequences, roughly a fifth of them singletons. The sample here was PBMCs, taken at follow-up. These receptor sequences come from a male donor with early-stage non-small cell lung cancer.

This clonotype was counted only a few times. J is TRBJ2-3 and V is TRBV19, with 7 bases that match TRBD1. J lost 4 bases, V lost 5 bases, and 9 bases had no gene match. The length of the CDR3 is 15 residues. Germline V gives CDR1 LNHDA, CDR2 SQIVND (reference sequence). CDR3 sequence: CASSLGDRLADTQYF. The CDR3 bases are TGTGCCAGTAGTCTAGGGGACAGATTAGCAGATACGCAGTATTTT.

This clonotype was recorded a few times. The chain joins TRBV3-1 to TRBJ1-2; D gene uncertain. CDR1 and CDR2 (germline): LGHDT, YNNKEL (reference sequence). The germline V and J ends were trimmed by 1 base and 6 bases, with 12 bases remaining between them. The CDR3 runs to 14 residues. This CDR3 reads CASSQVLKSDGYTF. CDR3 coding DNA: TGTGCCAGCAGCCAAGTCCTTAAGTCGGATGGCTACACCTTC.

This rearrangement joins TRBV5-1 to TRBJ1-5, with D maybe TRBD1 (5 bases). This CDR3 comprises 14 residues. V was trimmed by 0 bases and J by 6 bases, leaving 10 bases between them. Germline V gene lookup returns CDR1 SGHRS and CDR2 YFSETQ. The chain's CDR3 is CASSLDGGAQPQHF. The CDR3 DNA sequence: TGCGCCAGCAGCTTGGATGGGGGAGCTCAGCCCCAGCATTTT.

At least ten counts were recorded for this clonotype. The CDR3 DNA follows: TGTGCCAGCAGTTACACGACAGGGGATGCCGAAGAGACCCAGTACTTC. Amino acid sequence: CASSYTTGDAEETQYF. This chain connects TRBV6-5 to TRBJ2-5, with 8 nucleotides matching TRBD1. V lost 2 bases to trimming and J lost 3 bases; unmatched junction nucleotides: 8. CDR3 length equals 16 residues. Per germline, CDR1 MNHEY and CDR2 SVGAGI.

V gene TRBV20-1 combines with J gene TRBJ1-1; the D gene is possibly TRBD1 (6 bases). Between the trimmed V and J ends, which lost 6 bases and 0 bases, there was a span of 11 bases. This CDR3 has 13 amino acids. Per germline, CDR1 DFQATT and CDR2 SNEGSKA (reference sequence). The CDR3 loop reads CSAWDTMNTEAFF. CDR3 DNA: TGCAGTGCCTGGGACACTATGAACACTGAAGCTTTCTTT.

This chain uses TRBV6-2 or TRBV6-3 with TRBJ2-3; TRBD2 matches 8 bases. The CDR3 runs 15 residues. Germline-derived CDR1 and CDR2 are MNHEY and SVGEGT. V lost 6 bases to trimming and J lost 1 base; unmatched junction nucleotides: 6. CDR3 protein: CASRREGLGTDTQYF. The CDR3 coding sequence is TGTGCCAGCAGGAGAGAGGGACTAGGCACAGATACGCAGTATTTT.

V usage is TRBV20-1 and J usage is TRBJ2-5; a weak D match, TRBD2 (5 bases). The CDR3 is made up of 12 amino acids. The ends were cut back, 5 bases at V and 4 bases at J, with 11 bases in the middle. Germline assignment: CDR1 DFQATT and CDR2 SNEGSKA (reference sequence). DNA of the CDR3: TGCAGTGCTCGGGATTTAGGAGAGACCCAGTACTTC. Translation: CSARDLGETQYF.

This clonotype has at least ten counts. The V call is TRBV27, the J call TRBJ2-3; D is unresolved. Germline V gene sequence: CDR1 MNHEY, CDR2 SMNVEV (reference sequence). With 5 bases removed from V and 6 bases from J, the gap between germline ends came to 15 bases. The CDR3 is made up of 14 amino acids. DNA for the CDR3: TGTGCCAGCAGTCCAGGAGCATCTTCTGATACGCAGTATTTT. Its protein product is CASSPGASSDTQYF.

The chain employs TRBV6-1 and TRBJ2-3; 7 bases map to TRBD1. Germline CDR1 MNHNS, CDR2 SASEGT. Unmatched junction bases numbered 5, after V lost 6 bases and J lost 5 bases. CDR3 length: 13 residues. The CDR3, as DNA: TGTGCCAGCAGGTCGACAGGGCAAGATACGCAGTATTTT. This encodes CASRSTGQDTQYF.

This clonotype has just one count. The chain uses TRBV5-1 and TRBJ2-1; 10 bases match TRBD2. This CDR3 has 16 amino acids. J gave up 2 bases and V 0 bases, and 2 bases lay outside the gene matches. CDR1 and CDR2 from the germline V gene are SGHRS and YFSETQ. The CDR3 nucleotides are TGCGCCAGCAGCTTGGGGCTAGCGGGGGCCTACAATGAGCAGTTCTTC. Translating it yields CASSLGLAGAYNEQFF. Full variable domain (remainder filled in from reference TRBV5-1 and TRBJ2-1): KAGVTQTPRYLIKTRGQQVTLSCSPISGHRSVSWYQQTPGQGLQFLFEYFSETQRNKGNFPGRFSGRQFSNSRSEMNVSTLELGDSALYLCASSLGLAGAYNEQFFGPGTRLTVL.

The CDR3 DNA is TGCAGCGTTAGGGGGTCGAACACCGGGGAGCTGTTTTTT. Translating it yields CSVRGSNTGELFF. The J gene is TRBJ2-2, the V gene TRBV20-1; D perhaps matches TRBD1 (6 bases). This CDR3 spans 13 amino acids. In germline, CDR1 is DFQATT, CDR2 SNEGSKA (reference sequence).

This chain connects TRBV30 to TRBJ1-1; D gene uncertain. V lost 2 bases and J 3 bases, leaving 19 bases between the germline ends. Looked up from germline, CDR1 is GTSNPN and CDR2 is SVGIG (reference sequence). The length of the CDR3 is 16 residues. CDR3: CAWSNPRTQSDTEAFF. CDR3 coding DNA: TGTGCCTGGAGTAACCCACGAACACAGTCGGACACTGAAGCTTTCTTT.

This chain uses TRBV5-1 with TRBJ2-7; a weak D match, TRBD1 (5 bases). CDR3 length: 15 residues. Germline CDR1 and CDR2: SGHRS and YFSETQ. V shed 4 bases and J shed 2 bases, with 16 bases lying between them. The CDR3 DNA reads as TGCGCCAGCAGCCCCCGAGCAGGGAACCCCTACGAGCAGTACTTC. It yields the protein CASSPRAGNPYEQYF. The variable domain in full, with the rest retrieved from reference TRBV5-1 and TRBJ2-7, is KAGVTQTPRYLIKTRGQQVTLSCSPISGHRSVSWYQQTPGQGLQFLFEYFSETQRNKGNFPGRFSGRQFSNSRSEMNVSTLELGDSALYLCASSPRAGNPYEQYFGPGTRLTVT.

V and J are TRBV2 and TRBJ1-3; 8 nucleotides line up with TRBD1. The CDR3 spans 14 residues. Germline CDR1 reads SNHLY; CDR2 reads FYNNEI. V lost 4 bases and J lost 4; bases outside the gene matches: 3. The DNA for the CDR3 is TGTGCCAGCAGTGCGACAGGGGACGGAAACACCATATATTTT. This encodes CASSATGDGNTIYF.